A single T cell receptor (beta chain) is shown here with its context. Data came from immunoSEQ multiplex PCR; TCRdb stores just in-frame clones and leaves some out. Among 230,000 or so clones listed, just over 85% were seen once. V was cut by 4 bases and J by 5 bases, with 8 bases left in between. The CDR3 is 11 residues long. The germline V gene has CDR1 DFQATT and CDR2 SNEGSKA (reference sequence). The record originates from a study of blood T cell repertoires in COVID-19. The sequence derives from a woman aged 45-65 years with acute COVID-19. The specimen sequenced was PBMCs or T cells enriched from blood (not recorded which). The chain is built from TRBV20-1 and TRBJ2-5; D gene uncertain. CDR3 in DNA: TGCAGTGCTAAGAGGTGGGAGACCCAGTACTTC. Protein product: CSAKRWETQYF.